This entry describes one TCR beta chain. The antigen is undetermined. Per germline, CDR1 SEHNR and CDR2 FQNEAQ (reference sequence). The CDR3 covers 13 residues. V gave up 3 bases and J gave up 3 bases; unmatched junction bases: 1. This record comes from a study of response to subunit inactivated influenza vaccine. Notes on the study in general: Every seasonal influenza vaccination brings in few new T cells, the authors suggested.

TCRdb ran MiXCR on the RT-PCR reads and lists one entry per CDR3 protein. The sample carries about 520,000 distinct CDR3 sequences, over 25% recorded once. V usage is TRBV7-9 and J usage is TRBJ1-1; 7 bases align to TRBD1. This receptor was obtained from a middle-aged man who received an inactivated influenza vaccine. The sample consisted of CD4+ T cells sorted from PBMCs, taken roughly 5 days after vaccination. The CDR3 loop is CASSFTGDTEAFF. The DNA of the CDR3 is TGTGCCAGCAGCTTTACAGGGGACACTGAAGCTTTCTTT.